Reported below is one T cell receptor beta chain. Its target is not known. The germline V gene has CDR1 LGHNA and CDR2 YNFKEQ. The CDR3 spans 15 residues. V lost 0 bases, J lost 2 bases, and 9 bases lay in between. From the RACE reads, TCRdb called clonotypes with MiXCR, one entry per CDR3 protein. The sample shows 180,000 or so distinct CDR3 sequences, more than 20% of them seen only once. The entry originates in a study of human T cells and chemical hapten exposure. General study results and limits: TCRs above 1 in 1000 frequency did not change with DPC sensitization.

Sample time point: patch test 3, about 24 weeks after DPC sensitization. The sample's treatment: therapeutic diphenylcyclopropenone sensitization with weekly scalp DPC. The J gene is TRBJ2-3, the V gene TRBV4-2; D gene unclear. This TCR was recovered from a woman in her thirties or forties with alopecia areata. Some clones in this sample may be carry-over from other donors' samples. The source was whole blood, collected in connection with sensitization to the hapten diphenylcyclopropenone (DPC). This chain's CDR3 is CASSQDMAYTDTQYF. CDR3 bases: TGTGCCAGCAGCCAAGATATGGCGTACACAGATACGCAGTATTTT.